Presented here are 7 T cell receptor beta chains from one specimen sequenced in a study of Graves' ophthalmopathy and Graves' hyperthyroidism. RNA served as the template for amplifying TCR beta CDR3 regions. The first round was an RT-PCR with HTBI primers, and the second round was a multiplex PCR. TCRdb re-called the multiplex PCR reads through MiXCR, storing one row per CDR3 protein. The sample yields over 450,000 distinct CDR3 sequences, 14% seen once. The sample consisted of blood. The receptors stem from a woman aged 25 to 39 with Graves' ophthalmopathy.

This clonotype occurred many times. This sequence joins TRBV7-2 and TRBJ2-4; D remains ambiguous. Germline lookup yields CDR1 SGHTA and CDR2 FQGNSA. Trimming took off 4 bases at V and 0 bases at J, with 4 bases between the two ends. CDR3 length: 13 amino acids. CDR3: CASSSIAKNIQYF. The DNA of the CDR3 is TGTGCCAGCAGCTCAATAGCCAAAAACATTCAGTACTTC.

This clonotype was picked up many times. With a much larger clone just one base away, this may be a read error. This sequence joins TRBV6-1 and TRBJ2-5; possible D gene TRBD1, 5 bases. The germline CDR1 and CDR2 sequences are MNHNS and SASEGT. The CDR3 contains 15 residues. V lost 4 bases to trimming and J lost 0 bases, with 12 bases between them. CDR3 in amino acids: CASSGWGGNQETQYF. CDR3 nucleotides: TGTGCCAGCAGTGGATGGGGCGGCAACCAAGAGACCCAGTACTTC.

In regard to this clonotype: This may be a read error, as it is one base from a much larger clone. The chain employs TRBV11-2 and TRBJ1-1, with unresolved D. The CDR3 is 11 amino acids. V dropped 1 base and J dropped 10 bases, with 7 bases sitting between them. Germline V gene lookup returns CDR1 SGHAT and CDR2 FQNNGV. CDR3 residues: CASSLAGRAFF. CDR3 bases: TGTGCCAGCAGCTTAGCCGGACGAGCTTTCTTT.

In its sample, this clonotype was seen many times. The genes are TRBV11-2 and TRBJ2-5; tentatively, D is TRBD1 or TRBD2 (5 bases each). The CDR3 totals 16 residues. V gave up 5 bases and J gave up 0 bases, with 16 bases separating them. Germline values: CDR1 SGHAT, CDR2 FQNNGV. The CDR3 region is CASSTGTGRYQETQYF. The CDR3 DNA is TGTGCCAGCAGCACCGGGACGGGAAGGTACCAAGAGACCCAGTACTTC.

This clonotype has only one observation. The chain uses TRBV6-1 and TRBJ2-5, with 12 bases matching TRBD1. J gave up 9 bases and V 6 bases, and 8 bases lay outside the gene matches. The CDR3 runs to 14 residues. Germline V lookup: CDR1 MNHNS, CDR2 SASEGT. The CDR3 loop is CASRRDRGLMAQYF. The CDR3 DNA reads as TGTGCCAGCAGGAGGGACAGGGGGCTCATGGCCCAGTACTTC.

This clonotype was detected only a few times. The rearrangement uses TRBV19 and TRBJ2-2, with 8 bases lining up with TRBD1. After removal of 7 bases from V and 1 base from J, the junction contained 14 bases not matched to a gene. The germline V gene has CDR1 LNHDA and CDR2 SQIVND (reference sequence). The CDR3 sequence is 18 residues long. Written as DNA, the CDR3 is TGTGCCAGTAACTCCGGGACAGGCCTGTACCGGAACACCGGGGAGCTGTTTTTT. Residues: CASNSGTGLYRNTGELFF.

This clonotype was counted many times. DNA of the CDR3: TGTGCCAGCAGAAGGGGGAATTGGGCCCTCTACGAGCAGTACTTC. The encoded protein is CASRRGNWALYEQYF. The rearrangement joins TRBV28 to TRBJ2-7, with D possibly being TRBD1 (6 bases). CDR1 and CDR2 from the germline V gene are MDHEN and SYDVKM. The CDR3 length is 15 residues. The V and J ends lost 6 bases and 3 bases respectively, with 18 bases between them.